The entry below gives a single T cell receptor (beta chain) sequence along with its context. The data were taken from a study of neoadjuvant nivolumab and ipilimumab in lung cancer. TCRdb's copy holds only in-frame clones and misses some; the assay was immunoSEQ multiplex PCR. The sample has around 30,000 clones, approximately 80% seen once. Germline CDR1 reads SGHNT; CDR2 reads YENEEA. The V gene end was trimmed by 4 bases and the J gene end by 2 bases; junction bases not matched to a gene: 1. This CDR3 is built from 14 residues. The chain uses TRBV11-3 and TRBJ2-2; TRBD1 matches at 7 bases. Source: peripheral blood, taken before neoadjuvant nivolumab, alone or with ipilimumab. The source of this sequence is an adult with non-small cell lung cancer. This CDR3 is CASSWDSNTGELFF. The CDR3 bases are TGTGCCAGCAGCTGGGACAGCAACACCGGGGAGCTGTTTTTT.